Sequencing of this TCR beta chain was carried out in a study of blood T cell repertoires in COVID-19. Clones were sequenced by immunoSEQ multiplex PCR, and TCRdb holds only the in-frame ones, with some missing. The table shows a few hundred thousand clones, with roughly 90% occurring only once. V lost 0 bases and J lost 7; bases outside the gene matches: 2. Per germline, CDR1 SGHAT and CDR2 FQNNGV. This CDR3 contains 14 residues. The sample taken for sequencing was PBMCs or T cells enriched from blood (not recorded which). This clonotype originated in a woman in her forties who had recovered from COVID-19. V is TRBV11-2 and J is TRBJ2-1; 8 nucleotides align to TRBD2. Written as DNA, the CDR3 is TGTGCCAGCAGCTTAGAACCGGGAGGGAATGAGCAGTTCTTC. Amino acid sequence: CASSLEPGGNEQFF.